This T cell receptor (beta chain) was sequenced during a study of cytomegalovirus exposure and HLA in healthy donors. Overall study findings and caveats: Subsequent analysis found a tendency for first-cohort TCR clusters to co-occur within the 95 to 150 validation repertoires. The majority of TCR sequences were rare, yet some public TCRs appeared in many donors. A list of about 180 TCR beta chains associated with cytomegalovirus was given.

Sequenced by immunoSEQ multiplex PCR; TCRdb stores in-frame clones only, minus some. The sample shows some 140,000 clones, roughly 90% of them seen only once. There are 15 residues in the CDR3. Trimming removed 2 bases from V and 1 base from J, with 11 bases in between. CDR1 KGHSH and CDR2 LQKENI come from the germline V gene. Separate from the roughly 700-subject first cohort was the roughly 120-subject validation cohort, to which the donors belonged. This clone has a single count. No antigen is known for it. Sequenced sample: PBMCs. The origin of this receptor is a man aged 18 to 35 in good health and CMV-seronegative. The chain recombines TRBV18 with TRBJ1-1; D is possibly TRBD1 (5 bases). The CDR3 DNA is TGTGCCAGCTCACCAGAGTACGACAGGAACACTGAAGCTTTCTTT. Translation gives CASSPEYDRNTEAFF.